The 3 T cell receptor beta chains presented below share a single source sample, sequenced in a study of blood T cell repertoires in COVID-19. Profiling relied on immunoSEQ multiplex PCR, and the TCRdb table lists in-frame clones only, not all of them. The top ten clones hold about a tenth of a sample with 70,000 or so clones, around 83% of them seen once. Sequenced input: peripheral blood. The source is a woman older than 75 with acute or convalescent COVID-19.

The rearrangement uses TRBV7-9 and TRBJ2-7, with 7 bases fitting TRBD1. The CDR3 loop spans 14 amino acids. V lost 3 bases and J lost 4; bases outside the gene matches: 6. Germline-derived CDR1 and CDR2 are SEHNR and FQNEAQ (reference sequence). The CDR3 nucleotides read TGTGCCAGCAGCTTGGTCAGACAGGGTTACGAGCAGTACTTC. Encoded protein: CASSLVRQGYEQYF.

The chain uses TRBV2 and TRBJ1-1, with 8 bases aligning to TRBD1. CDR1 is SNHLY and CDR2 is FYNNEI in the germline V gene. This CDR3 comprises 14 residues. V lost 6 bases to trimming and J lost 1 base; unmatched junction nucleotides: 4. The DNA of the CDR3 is TGTGCCAGCAGGGAACAGGGGGGGAACACTGAAGCTTTCTTT. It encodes CASREQGGNTEAFF.

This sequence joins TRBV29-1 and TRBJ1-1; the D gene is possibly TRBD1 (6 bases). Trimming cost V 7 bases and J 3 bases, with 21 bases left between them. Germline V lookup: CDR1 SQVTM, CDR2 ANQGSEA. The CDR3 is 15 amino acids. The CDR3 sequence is CSATSHRAGYTEAFF. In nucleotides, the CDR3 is TGCAGCGCCACCTCTCACAGGGCCGGATACACTGAAGCTTTCTTT.